This T cell receptor (beta chain) originates from a study of neurological immune-mediated disorders. Germline V gene data show CDR1 as SGHTA and CDR2 as FQGNSA. The CDR3 is 19 amino acids. J lost 8 bases, V lost 2 bases, and 19 bases had no gene match. This clonotype was seen more than once but under ten times. Synthesis of cDNA was performed by 5'RACE using 10-nucleotide random UMIs. From 15-18 subjects, over 180 million TCR-beta sequences were obtained in each sequencing run. TCRdb independently ran MiXCR on the 5' RACE reads; one entry per CDR3 protein. This table holds 40,000 to 45,000 distinct CDR3 sequences, about an eighth found once.

This chain joins TRBV7-2 and TRBJ2-7; TRBD2 agrees at 12 bases. The material sequenced was PBMCs. The receptor comes from a female donor in good health. For the CDR3, the DNA is TGTGCCAGCAGCTTAAAAACGTCGGGACTAGCGGGCCACCCGGGGCAGCAGTACTTC. Its protein is CASSLKTSGLAGHPGQQYF.